This TCR beta chain stems from a study of CD8 T cells in ankylosing spondylitis. Study-level findings and limits: Clones linked with disease were CD8+ and fairly uncommon in the peripheral blood. What appeared characteristic of ankylosing spondylitis blood was a TCR beta motif of fewer than ten highly homologous variants. Past studies reported some motif variants in reactive arthritis synovial fluid and blood. Significant enrichment of disease-linked clones was reported in matched ankylosing spondylitis synovial fluid.

As the method for making TCR beta libraries, quantitative 5'-RACE with molecular barcodes was used. TCRdb re-analysed the 5' RACE reads in MiXCR, keeping a single row per CDR3 protein. The sample lists 750,000 to 850,000 distinct CDR3 sequences, about 12% seen once, with about 0.49% in the top ten. This clonotype was detected a few times. What it binds is not known. The sample was blood, either unsorted or a sorted T cell fraction (not recorded which). The origin of this receptor is a male donor with ankylosing spondylitis.

CDR3 residues: CSARDQVAGSTDTQYF. The CDR3 nucleotides read TGCAGTGCTAGAGATCAGGTAGCGGGAAGCACAGATACGCAGTATTTT. The J gene is TRBJ2-3, the V gene TRBV20-1, with 8 bases fitting TRBD2. Germline assignment: CDR1 DFQATT and CDR2 SNEGSKA (reference sequence). The trim removed 0 bases at V and 0 bases at J, leaving 5 bases unmatched. The CDR3 runs to 16 residues.